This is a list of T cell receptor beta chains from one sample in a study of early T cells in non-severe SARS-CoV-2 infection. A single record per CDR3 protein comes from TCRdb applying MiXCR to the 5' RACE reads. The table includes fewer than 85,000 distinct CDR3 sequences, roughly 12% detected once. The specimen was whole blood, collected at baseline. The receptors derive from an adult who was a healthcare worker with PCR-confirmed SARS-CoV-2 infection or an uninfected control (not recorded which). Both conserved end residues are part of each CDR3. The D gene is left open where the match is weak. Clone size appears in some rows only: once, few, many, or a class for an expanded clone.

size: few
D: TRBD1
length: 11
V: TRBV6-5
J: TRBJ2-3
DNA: TGTGCCAGCAGCCGACAGGGAACGCAGTATTTT
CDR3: CASSRQGTQYF

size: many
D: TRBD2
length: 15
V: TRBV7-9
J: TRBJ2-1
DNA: TGTGCCAGCAGCCTAAGGACTAGCGGGGGGCAGGAGCAGTTCTTC
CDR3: CASSLRTSGGQEQFF

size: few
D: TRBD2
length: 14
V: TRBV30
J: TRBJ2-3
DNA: TGTGCCTACCAGTTAGCGGGGGGAGGAGATACGCAGTATTTT
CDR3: CAYQLAGGGDTQYF

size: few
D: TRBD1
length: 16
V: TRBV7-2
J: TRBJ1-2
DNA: TGTGCCAGCAGCATGCCCCAGGGGGCGCTTTACTATGGCTACACCTTC
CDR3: CASSMPQGALYYGYTF

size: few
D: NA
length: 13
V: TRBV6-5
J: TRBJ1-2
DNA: TGTGCCAGCAGTCGACAGCTTAACTATGGCTACACCTTC
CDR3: CASSRQLNYGYTF

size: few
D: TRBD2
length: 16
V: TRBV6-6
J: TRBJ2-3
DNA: TGTGCCAGCAGTTACTCCAAGGGGAGGGGCACAGATACGCAGTATTTT
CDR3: CASSYSKGRGTDTQYF

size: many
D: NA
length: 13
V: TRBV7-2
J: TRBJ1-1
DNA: TGTGCCAGCAGCTTAGGATCGGGGGGTGAAGCTTTCTTT
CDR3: CASSLGSGGEAFF

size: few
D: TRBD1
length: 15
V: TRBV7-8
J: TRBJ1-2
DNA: TGTGCCAGCAGCACCGGACAGGGTTTTAACTATGGCTACACCTTC
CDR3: CASSTGQGFNYGYTF

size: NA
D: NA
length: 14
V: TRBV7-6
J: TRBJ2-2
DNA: TGTGCCAGCAGCCCCCCGGGGTCGGTCGGGGAGCTGTTTTTT
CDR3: CASSPPGSVGELFF

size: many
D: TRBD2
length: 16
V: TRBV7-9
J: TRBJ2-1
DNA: TGTGCCAGCAGCCTAGCGGGACTAGCGGGGGGGCAGGAGCAGTTCTTC
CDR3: CASSLAGLAGGQEQFF

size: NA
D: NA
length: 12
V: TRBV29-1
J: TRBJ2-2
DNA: TGCAGCGGGCAGGCGAACACCGGGGAGCTGTTTTTT
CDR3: CSGQANTGELFF

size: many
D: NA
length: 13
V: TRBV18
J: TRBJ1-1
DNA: TGTGCCAGCTCACCTGAAGGGGACACTGAAGCTTTCTTT
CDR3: CASSPEGDTEAFF

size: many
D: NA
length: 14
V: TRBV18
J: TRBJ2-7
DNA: TGTGCCAGCTCACCAAATGGGTCCCCCTACGAGCAGTACTTC
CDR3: CASSPNGSPYEQYF

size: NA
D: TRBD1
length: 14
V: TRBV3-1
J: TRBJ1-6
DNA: TGTGCCAGCAGCCCGAGACAGGGGGATTCACCCCTCCACTTT
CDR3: CASSPRQGDSPLHF

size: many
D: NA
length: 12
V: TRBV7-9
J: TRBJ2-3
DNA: TGTGCCAGCAGCTTAGTAGGCGATACGCAGTATTTT
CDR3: CASSLVGDTQYF

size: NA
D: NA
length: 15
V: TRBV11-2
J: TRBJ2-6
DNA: TGTGCCAGCAGCACCGGACCGACTGGGGCCAACGTCCTGACTTTC
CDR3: CASSTGPTGANVLTF

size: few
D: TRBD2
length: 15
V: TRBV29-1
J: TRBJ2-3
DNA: TGCAGCGTAATTAATAGCGGGGCGAGCACAGATACGCAGTATTTT
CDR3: CSVINSGASTDTQYF

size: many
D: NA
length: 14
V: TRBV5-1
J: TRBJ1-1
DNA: TGCGCCAGCAGCTTAGACTACACGATACACGAAGCTTTCTTT
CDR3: CASSLDYTIHEAFF

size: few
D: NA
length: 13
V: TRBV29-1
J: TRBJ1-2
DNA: TGCAGCGTTGAATCCCGACAGGATTTGGCCTACACCTTC
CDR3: CSVESRQDLAYTF

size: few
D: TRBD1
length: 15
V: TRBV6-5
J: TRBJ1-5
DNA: TGTGCCAGCAGCTTGGACAGGGGCGAGAATCAGCCCCAGCATTTT
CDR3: CASSLDRGENQPQHF

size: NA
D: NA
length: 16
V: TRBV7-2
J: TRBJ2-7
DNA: TGTGCCAGCAGCCTCTTAAGCGGACAGAACTTCTACGAGCAGTACTTC
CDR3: CASSLLSGQNFYEQYF

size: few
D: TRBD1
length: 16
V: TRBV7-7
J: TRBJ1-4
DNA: TGTGCCAGCAGCCCCGGAACCGGGACAGGGAGCGAAAAACTGTTTTTT
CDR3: CASSPGTGTGSEKLFF

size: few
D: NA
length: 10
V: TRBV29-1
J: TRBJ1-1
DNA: TGCAGCGTTGGTGATCCTGAAGCTTTCTTT
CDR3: CSVGDPEAFF

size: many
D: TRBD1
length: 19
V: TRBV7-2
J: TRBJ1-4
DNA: TGTGCCAGCAGCTTAGTAGGGACAGGGCCCTCCGGAGCTAATGAAAAACTGTTTTTT
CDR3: CASSLVGTGPSGANEKLFF

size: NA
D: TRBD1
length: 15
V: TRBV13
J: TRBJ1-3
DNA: TGTGCCAGCAGCTTGGAGGGGGCGAGTAGAAACACCATATATTTT
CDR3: CASSLEGASRNTIYF

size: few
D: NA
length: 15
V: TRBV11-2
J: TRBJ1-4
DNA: TGTGCCAGCAGCCCGCACACAGGGATCGGCGAAAAACTGTTTTTT
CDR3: CASSPHTGIGEKLFF

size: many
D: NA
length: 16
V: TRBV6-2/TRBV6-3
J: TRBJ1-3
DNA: TGTGCCAGCACGATCCGGGGGGCAAGCTCTGGAAACACCATATATTTT
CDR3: CASTIRGASSGNTIYF

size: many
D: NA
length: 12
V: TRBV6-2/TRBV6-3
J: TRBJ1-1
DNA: TGTGCCAGCAGGGACGAAAACACTGAAGCTTTCTTT
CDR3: CASRDENTEAFF

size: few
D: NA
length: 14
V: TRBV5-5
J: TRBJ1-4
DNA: TGTGCCAGCAGCTTAGGGACGGAGAATGAAAAACTGTTTTTT
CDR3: CASSLGTENEKLFF

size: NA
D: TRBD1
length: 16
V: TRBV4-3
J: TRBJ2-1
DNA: TGCGCCAGCAGCCAAGGGGTCGGTCAGGGGGCCGATGAGCAGTTCTTC
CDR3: CASSQGVGQGADEQFF